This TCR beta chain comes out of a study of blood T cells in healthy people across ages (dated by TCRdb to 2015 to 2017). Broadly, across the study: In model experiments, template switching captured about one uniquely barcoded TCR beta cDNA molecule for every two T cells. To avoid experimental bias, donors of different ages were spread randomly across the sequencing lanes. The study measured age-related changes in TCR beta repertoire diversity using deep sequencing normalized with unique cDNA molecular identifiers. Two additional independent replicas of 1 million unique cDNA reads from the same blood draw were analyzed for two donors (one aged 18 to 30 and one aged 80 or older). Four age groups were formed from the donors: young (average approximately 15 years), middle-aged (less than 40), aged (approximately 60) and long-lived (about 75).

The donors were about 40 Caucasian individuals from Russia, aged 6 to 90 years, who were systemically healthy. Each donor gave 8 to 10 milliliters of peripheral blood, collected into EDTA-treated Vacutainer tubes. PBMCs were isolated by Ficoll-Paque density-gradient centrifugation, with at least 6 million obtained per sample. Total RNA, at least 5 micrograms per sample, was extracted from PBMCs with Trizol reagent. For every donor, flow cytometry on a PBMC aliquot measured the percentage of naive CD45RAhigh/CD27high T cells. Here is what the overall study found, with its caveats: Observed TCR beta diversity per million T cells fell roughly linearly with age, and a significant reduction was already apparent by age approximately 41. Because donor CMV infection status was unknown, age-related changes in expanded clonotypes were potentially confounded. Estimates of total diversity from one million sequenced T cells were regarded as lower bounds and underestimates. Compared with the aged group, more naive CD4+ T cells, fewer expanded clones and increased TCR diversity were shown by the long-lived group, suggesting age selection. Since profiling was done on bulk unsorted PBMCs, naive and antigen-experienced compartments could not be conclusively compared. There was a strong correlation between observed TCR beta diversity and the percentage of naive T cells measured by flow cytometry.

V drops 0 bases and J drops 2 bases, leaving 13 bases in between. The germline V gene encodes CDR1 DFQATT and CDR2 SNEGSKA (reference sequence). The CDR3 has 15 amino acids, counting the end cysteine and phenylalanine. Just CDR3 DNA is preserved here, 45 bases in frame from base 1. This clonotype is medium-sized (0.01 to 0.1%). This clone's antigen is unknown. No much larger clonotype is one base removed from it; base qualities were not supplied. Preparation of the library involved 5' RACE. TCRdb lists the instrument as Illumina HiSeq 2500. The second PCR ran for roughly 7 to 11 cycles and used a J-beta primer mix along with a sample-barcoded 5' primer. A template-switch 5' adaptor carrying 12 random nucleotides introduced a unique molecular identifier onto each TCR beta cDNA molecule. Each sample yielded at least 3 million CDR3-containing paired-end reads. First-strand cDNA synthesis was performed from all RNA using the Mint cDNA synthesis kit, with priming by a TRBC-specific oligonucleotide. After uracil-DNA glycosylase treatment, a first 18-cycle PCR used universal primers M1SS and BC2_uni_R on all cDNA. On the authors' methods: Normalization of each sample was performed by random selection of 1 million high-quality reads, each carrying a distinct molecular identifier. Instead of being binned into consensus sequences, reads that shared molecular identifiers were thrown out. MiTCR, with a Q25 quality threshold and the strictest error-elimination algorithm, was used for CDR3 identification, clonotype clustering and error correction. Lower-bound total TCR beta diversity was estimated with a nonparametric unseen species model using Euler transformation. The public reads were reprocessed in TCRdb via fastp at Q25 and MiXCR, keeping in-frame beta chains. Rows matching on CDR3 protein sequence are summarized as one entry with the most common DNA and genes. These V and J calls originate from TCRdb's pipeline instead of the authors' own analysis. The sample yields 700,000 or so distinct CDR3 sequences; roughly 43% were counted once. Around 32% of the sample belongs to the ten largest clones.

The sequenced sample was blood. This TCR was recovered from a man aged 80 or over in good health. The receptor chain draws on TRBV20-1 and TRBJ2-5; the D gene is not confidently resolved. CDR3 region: CSARDLTEPQETQYF. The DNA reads TGCAGTGCTAGAGATCTTACAGAGCCTCAAGAGACCCAGTACTTC.